This T cell receptor (beta chain) was sequenced during a study of blood T cell repertoires in COVID-19 (dated by TCRdb to about 2020). As for the study more broadly: Samples covering the acute and convalescent phases of COVID-19 were provided by collaborators in the United States, Italy and Spain. The prospective study material was composed of cDNA or gDNA derived from T cells, B-cell-depleted T cells, or PBMCs. The dataset comprised deeply sampled blood TCRbeta repertoires from subjects exposed to, actively infected with, or recovered from COVID-19. The repertoires were made available in a free public database intended to serve as a resource for research on the immune response to SARS-CoV-2. Samples came from the ongoing ImmuneRACE study (first 160 participants) plus 1,254 subjects from 6 global collaborators. The sample metadata nearly always contained a de-identified subject ID, COVID-19 status, age in years and sex. Where available, HLA class I and class II types were obtained from metadata supplied by the sample provider rather than from assay-based typing. Summary of the overall study and its limitations: The quantity of clinical and demographic metadata differed by source and by participant and was supplied without curation.

There are 16 amino acids in the CDR3, from cysteine to phenylalanine inclusive. Only the CDR3 portion is preserved as DNA: 48 bases, with reading frame beginning at the first base. The germline V gene yields SGHDN for CDR1 and FVKESK for CDR2. V is pruned by 2 bases and J by 4 bases, leaving 8 bases of the junction without a gene match. On this clone itself: The antigen it binds to is not known. Base qualities are missing; no much larger clone stands one base away.

Collaborating institutions collected whole blood in K2EDTA tubes following their own protocols. For TCRbeta analysis, collaborator samples were shipped as frozen whole blood, as isolated PBMCs, or as DNA extracted from either sample type. TCRbeta CDR3 regions were amplified from genomic DNA by means of the immunoSEQ Assay, a bias-controlled multiplex PCR. Regarding the original processing steps: Within the assay, amplification of reference gene primers was used to estimate how many nucleated cells each sample contained. Sequence reads were collapsed and filtered to measure the absolute abundance of every unique TCRbeta CDR3 rearrangement. For each sample, productive Simpson clonality was calculated as the square root of Simpson's diversity index across productive rearrangements. Sourced from immuneACCESS, this table was stored by TCRdb with only in-frame sequences that have V and J called. A share of the clones is absent; for the studies checked, an unresolved V gene accounts for under half, and the remainder has no known explanation. V, J and clone size derive from that table, while D and trimming were established from the DNA sequence. Counted in this sample were 70,000 or so clones; over 70% of them appeared once. The ten biggest clones cover 15% to 20% of the sample.

Sequencing input: peripheral blood. This chain joins TRBV14 to TRBJ2-1, and TRBD2 matches 7 of the central bases. This TCR came from a man aged 55 to 70 with acute or convalescent COVID-19. The DNA sequence is given as TGTGCCAGCAGCCAACCTAGTCCGGGACTATACAATGAGCAGTTCTTC. This encodes CASSQPSPGLYNEQFF.